The clone carrying this T cell receptor (beta chain) has a handful of counts. This sample stems from a study of beta chain features in type 1 diabetes. Sequencing targeted expressed TCRB transcripts, as all isolated RNA had been reverse transcribed. The method was immunoSEQ multiplex PCR; TCRdb's version includes in-frame clones alone and lacks a portion of them. The data show around 300,000 clones, approximately 10% seen once. Trimming left V 0 bases short and J 5 bases short, with 10 bases between. CDR1 is ENHRY and CDR2 is SYGVKD in the germline V gene. This CDR3 comprises 14 residues. The V gene is TRBV10-3, the J gene TRBJ1-1; D is perhaps TRBD1 (6 bases). The TCR originated in a woman under 40 in good health. Sequenced input: naive CD4+ T cells from blood. The CDR3 protein is CAISESGGLTEAFF. For the CDR3, the DNA is TGTGCCATCAGTGAGTCGGGGGGGCTGACTGAAGCTTTCTTT.